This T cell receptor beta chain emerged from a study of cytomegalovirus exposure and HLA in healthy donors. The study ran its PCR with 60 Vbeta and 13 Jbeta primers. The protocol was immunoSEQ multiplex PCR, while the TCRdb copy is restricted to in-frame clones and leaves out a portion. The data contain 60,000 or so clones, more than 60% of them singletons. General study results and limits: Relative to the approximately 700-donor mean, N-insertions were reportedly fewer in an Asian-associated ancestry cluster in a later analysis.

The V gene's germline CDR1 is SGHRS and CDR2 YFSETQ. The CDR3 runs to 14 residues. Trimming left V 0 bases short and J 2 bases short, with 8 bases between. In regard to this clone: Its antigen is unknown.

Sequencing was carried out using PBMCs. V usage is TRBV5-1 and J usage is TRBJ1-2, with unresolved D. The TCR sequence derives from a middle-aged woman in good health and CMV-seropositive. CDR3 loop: CASSLENSNYGYTF. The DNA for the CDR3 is TGCGCCAGCAGCTTGGAGAACAGCAACTATGGCTACACCTTC.